The 15 T cell receptor beta chains given below trace back to one sample, sequenced in a study of shared clonotypes between healthy human individuals (dated by TCRdb to 2018 to 2021). The library was built by means of the immunoSEQ multiplex PCR assay. TCRdb took this table from immuneACCESS and kept in-frame rearrangements with V and J called. Such tables lack part of the clones; where checked against another copy, unresolved V genes explain under half of the gap, and the rest is unexplained. In all, the sample holds hundreds of thousands of clones, and roughly 79% of those were seen once. About 11% of the sample lies in the top ten. The sample consisted of PBMCs. The receptor source for this set is a woman in her thirties or forties in good health. Some clones in this sample may be carry-over from other donors' samples.

Concerning this clone itself: Different DNA sequences within this sample yield the same CDR3. This chain uses TRBV18 with TRBJ2-7, with D unresolved. The germline CDR1 and CDR2 sequences are KGHSH and LQKENI. The CDR3 has 15 residues. The V and J ends lost 3 bases and 3 bases respectively, with 15 bases between them. CDR3 DNA: TGTGCCAGCTCACCTCTCGGGCGAGATAGCTACGAGCAGTACTTC. Its protein is CASSPLGRDSYEQYF.

Here the CDR3 reads CASSQTSGAYNEQFF. The CDR3, as DNA: TGTGCCAGCAGCCAAACTAGCGGAGCCTACAATGAGCAGTTCTTC. The chain carries TRBV4-2 and TRBJ2-1, with TRBD2 identical over 8 bases. CDR1 LGHNA and CDR2 YNFKEQ come from the germline V gene. Trimming at V came to 2 bases and at J to 2 bases, leaving 2 bases not matched to a gene. The CDR3 length is 15 residues.

This clone was seen a handful of times. This specimen includes other DNA sequences encoding the same CDR3. V is TRBV9 and J is TRBJ2-3; possible D gene TRBD1, 6 bases. V lost 7 bases, J lost 0 bases, and 12 bases lay in between. This CDR3 has 14 amino acids. CDR1 is SGDLS and CDR2 is YYNGEE in the germline V gene. The CDR3 region is CASAPDRSTDTQYF. The CDR3 DNA is TGTGCCAGCGCACCCGACAGGAGCACAGATACGCAGTATTTT.

The genes are TRBV15 and TRBJ2-2; D ambiguous. This CDR3 has 17 amino acids. Trimming shortened V by 0 bases and J by 0 bases, and 11 bases separated the two germline ends. Germline CDR1 reads LNHNV; CDR2 reads YYDKDF (reference sequence). In DNA form, the CDR3 reads TGTGCCACCAGCAGAGATATGTGGGCTTCGAACACCGGGGAGCTGTTTTTT. This codes for CATSRDMWASNTGELFF. Variable domain in full (rest from reference TRBV15 and TRBJ2-2): DAMVIQNPRYQVTQFGKPVTLSCSQTLNHNVMYWYQQKSSQAPKLLFHYYDKDFNNEADTPDNFQSRRPNTSFCFLDIRSPGLGDTAMYLCATSRDMWASNTGELFFGEGSRLTVL.

The chain links TRBV27 to TRBJ1-2; possible D gene TRBD1, 6 bases. Trimming removed 3 bases from V and 4 bases from J, with 9 bases in between. The CDR3 loop spans 13 amino acids. CDR1 MNHEY and CDR2 SMNVEV come from the germline V gene (reference sequence). The CDR3 region is CASSLVGGYGYTF. The CDR3, as DNA: TGTGCCAGCAGTTTGGTAGGGGGCTATGGCTACACCTTC.

The chain is built from TRBV6-1 and TRBJ2-5; D call uncertain. Deletions cut 0 bases from V and 8 bases from J, with 19 bases between. The CDR3 contains 16 residues. CDR1 and CDR2 from the germline V gene are MNHNS and SASEGT. In DNA form, the CDR3 reads TGTGCCAGCAGTGAAGCGAGATCGGCGACTCAAGTCACCCAGTACTTC. Translated: CASSEARSATQVTQYF.

V usage is TRBV18 and J usage is TRBJ1-4; D is unclear. V lost 4 bases to trimming and J lost 8 bases, with 11 bases between them. Germline lookup yields CDR1 KGHSH and CDR2 LQKENI. CDR3 size: 13 residues. Written as DNA, the CDR3 is TGTGCCAGCTCACGGGGATCAGAGGAAAAACTGTTTTTT. Protein product: CASSRGSEEKLFF.

This clone was counted many times. This chain links TRBV4-2 with TRBJ2-1; a weak D match, TRBD2 (6 bases). Trimming cost V 0 bases and J 5 bases, with 11 bases left between them. Germline V lookup: CDR1 LGHNA, CDR2 YNFKEQ. The CDR3 extends over 15 amino acids. CDR3: CASSQDLGGHNEQFF. The CDR3 nucleotides read TGTGCCAGCAGCCAAGATCTCGGGGGACACAATGAGCAGTTCTTC.

CDR3 DNA: TGTGCCAGCAACCGAGGACAGGGGGTTGGCAATCAGCCCCAGCATTTT. Its translation: CASNRGQGVGNQPQHF. V gene TRBV2 combines with J gene TRBJ1-5; the match to TRBD1 covers 10 bases. Per germline, CDR1 SNHLY and CDR2 FYNNEI. The CDR3 is 16 amino acids. J gave up 2 bases and V 7 bases, and 8 bases lay outside the gene matches.

In this sample, this clone turned up a few times. V gene TRBV6-1 combines with J gene TRBJ1-2; D is unresolved. Germline CDR1 and CDR2: MNHNS and SASEGT. The V gene lost 6 bases and the J gene lost 8 bases, with 10 bases spanning the gap. The CDR3 is made up of 11 amino acids. This chain's CDR3 is CASRVGEGYTF. DNA of the CDR3: TGTGCCAGCAGAGTAGGCGAAGGCTACACCTTC.

The gene calls are TRBV7-6 and TRBJ2-3; 13 bases align to TRBD2. V dropped 4 bases and J dropped 2; count of bases not matched to a gene: 3. The V gene's germline CDR1 is SGHVS and CDR2 FNYEAQ. CDR3 length equals 16 residues. CDR3 sequence reads: CASSYGTSGNTDTQYF. The CDR3 DNA sequence: TGTGCCAGCAGCTATGGGACTAGCGGGAACACAGATACGCAGTATTTT. Together with reference TRBV7-6 and TRBJ2-3, the CDR3 gives the full variable domain: GAGVSQSPRYKVTKRGQDVALRCDPISGHVSLYWYRQALGQGPEFLTYFNYEAQQDKSGLPNDRFSAERPEGSISTLTIQRTEQRDSAMYRCASSYGTSGNTDTQYFGPGTRLTVL.

The genes are TRBV28 and TRBJ1-4; unclear D gene. V lost 6 bases and J lost 6, with 5 bases in between. The CDR3 extends over 11 amino acids. Per the germline V gene, CDR1 is MDHEN and CDR2 is SYDVKM. This CDR3 reads CASREDEKLFF. CDR3 bases: TGTGCCAGCAGGGAAGATGAAAAACTGTTTTTT.

This rearrangement joins TRBV6-6 to TRBJ1-5, with TRBD1 as a possible D gene (5 bases). Germline CDR1 and CDR2: MNHNY and SVGAGI (reference sequence). Trimming stripped 7 bases from V and 0 bases from J, with 16 bases between. The CDR3 is made up of 16 amino acids. For the CDR3, the DNA is TGTGCCAGCACCAGAGGGTGGGGGGATAGCAATCAGCCCCAGCATTTT. Residues: CASTRGWGDSNQPQHF.

The chain is built from TRBV7-7 and TRBJ2-7; no definite D call. The CDR3 spans 13 residues. CDR1 SSHAT and CDR2 FNYEAQ come from the germline V gene (reference sequence). The V end was cut by 4 bases, the J end by 11 bases, with 18 bases between. This CDR3 is CASSSSLRDRKYF. CDR3 sequence (DNA): TGTGCCAGCAGCTCCTCTCTTAGGGATAGGAAGTACTTC.

The V gene is TRBV29-1, the J gene TRBJ2-7; D is possibly TRBD1 (6 bases). The V end lost 7 bases, the J end lost 4 bases, and 17 bases lay between the germline ends. The CDR3 contains 13 residues. Germline V gene lookup returns CDR1 SQVTM and CDR2 ANQGSEA. As DNA, the CDR3 is TGCAGCGGTTTGATGGCAGGGGAATACGAGCAGTACTTC. This translates into CSGLMAGEYEQYF.